Each of the 27 T cell receptor beta chains below was sequenced from the same sample in a study of T cell repertoires in cytomegalovirus infection. TCRdb called the reads again in MiXCR, with one record for every CDR3 protein. Here the sample spans approximately 130,000 distinct CDR3 sequences, almost 9% being singletons. Sequencing was carried out using PBMCs. The receptors shown here come from a human donor in good health (CMV status not recorded). Some clones in this sample may be carry-over from other donors' samples.

The sample holds many counts of this clonotype. The chain uses TRBV29-1 and TRBJ1-2, with unresolved D. The CDR3 is made up of 12 amino acids. Germline values: CDR1 SQVTM, CDR2 ANQGSEA. With 4 bases removed from V and 2 bases from J, the gap between germline ends came to 8 bases. The chain's CDR3 is CSVGESNYGYTF. As DNA, the CDR3 is TGCAGCGTTGGGGAGTCGAACTATGGCTACACCTTC. The complete variable domain, with remaining parts taken from reference TRBV29-1 and TRBJ1-2, reads SAVISQKPSRDICQRGTSLTIQCQVDSQVTMMFWYRQQPGQSLTLIATANQGSEATYESGFVIDKFPISRPNLTFSTLTVSNMSPEDSSIYLCSVGESNYGYTFGSGTRLTVV.

This clonotype came up many times. V gene TRBV20-1 combines with J gene TRBJ2-3; D perhaps matches TRBD1 (6 bases). V lost 6 bases to trimming and J lost 3 bases, with 25 bases between them. CDR1 and CDR2 from the germline V gene are DFQATT and SNEGSKA (reference sequence). CDR3 length: 17 residues. CDR3 residues: CSAYSLWGRGETDTQYF. The CDR3 DNA follows: TGCAGTGCGTATTCACTGTGGGGCAGGGGAGAGACAGATACGCAGTATTTT.

The table lists this clonotype with many counts. The chain joins TRBV7-2 to TRBJ2-3, with D possibly being TRBD1 or TRBD2 (5 bases each). The germline V and J ends were trimmed by 1 base and 5 bases, with 13 bases remaining between them. This CDR3 comprises 15 residues. The germline V gene has CDR1 SGHTA and CDR2 FQGNSA. CDR3: CASSLEGPPLDTQYF. CDR3 coding DNA: TGTGCCAGCAGCTTAGAGGGACCTCCCCTAGATACGCAGTATTTT.

There are many counts of this clonotype. The rearrangement joins TRBV2 to TRBJ2-5; possibly TRBD1 or TRBD2 for D (5 bases each). The CDR3 spans 12 residues. V lost 8 bases, J lost 3 bases, and 10 bases lay in between. CDR1 and CDR2 (germline): SNHLY, FYNNEI. In nucleotides, the CDR3 is TGTGCCAGCGACCGGGACGAAGAGACCCAGTACTTC. This encodes CASDRDEETQYF.

V and J are TRBV9 and TRBJ1-2; D gene ambiguous. CDR1 is SGDLS and CDR2 is YYNGEE in the germline V gene. There are 13 residues in the CDR3. V lost 0 bases and J 5 bases, leaving 8 bases between the germline ends. The CDR3, as DNA: TGTGCCAGCAGCGTAGTGAACGGGTATGGCTACACCTTC. Protein: CASSVVNGYGYTF.

This clonotype has only a few counts. The chain joins TRBV18 to TRBJ1-4; 8 bases are shared with TRBD1. CDR3 length: 15 residues. Germline V gives CDR1 KGHSH, CDR2 LQKENI. With V trimmed by 4 bases and J by 8 bases, 9 bases remained unmatched. CDR3 DNA sequence: TGTGCCAGCTCACGTGGACAGGGCGTGTCGGAAAAACTGTTTTTT. Protein sequence: CASSRGQGVSEKLFF.

This clonotype has a count of ten or more. This chain uses TRBV5-6 with TRBJ1-5; tentative D call: TRBD1 (5 bases). V was pared by 0 bases and J by 5 bases, with 12 bases between. The CDR3 consists of 15 residues. Germline values: CDR1 SGHDT, CDR2 YYEEEE. The CDR3 spells CASSLAGQGHQPQHF. The CDR3 coding sequence is TGTGCCAGCAGCTTGGCCGGGCAGGGCCATCAGCCCCAGCATTTT.

This clonotype was counted many times. The V and J genes are TRBV12-3 or TRBV12-4 and TRBJ2-3; D not resolved. Between the trimmed V and J ends, which lost 6 bases and 0 bases, there was a span of 10 bases. The CDR3 contains 14 residues. The CDR3 DNA reads TGTGCCAGCAGCCTTGTTCCTAGCACAGATACGCAGTATTTT. It is translated as CASSLVPSTDTQYF.

This chain uses TRBV5-1 with TRBJ1-1, with D possibly matching TRBD1 (5 bases). CDR1 is SGHRS and CDR2 is YFSETQ in the germline V gene. Trimming pared 0 bases from V and 8 bases from J, leaving 14 bases between. The CDR3 runs to 14 residues. In nucleotides, the CDR3 is TGCGCCAGCAGCTTGGCCCCGGGGCAACCCGAAGCTTTCTTT. Its translation is CASSLAPGQPEAFF.

This clonotype occurred many times. The chain couples TRBV5-1 to TRBJ1-2; D unresolved. V shed 0 bases and J shed 0 bases, with 6 bases lying between them. CDR3 length equals 14 residues. Germline CDR1 reads SGHRS; CDR2 reads YFSETQ. CDR3 sequence: CASSLERPNYGYTF. The CDR3 DNA reads TGCGCCAGCAGCTTGGAACGGCCTAACTATGGCTACACCTTC.

This clonotype was seen at least ten times. The V call is TRBV7-2, the J call TRBJ2-7; D unresolved. CDR3 length: 14 amino acids. The ends were cut back, 4 bases at V and 2 bases at J, with 12 bases in the middle. CDR1 is SGHTA, CDR2 FQGNSA, per germline. CDR3 protein: CASSSSTLTYEQYF. CDR3 coding DNA: TGTGCCAGCAGCTCTTCGACACTTACCTACGAGCAGTACTTC. The whole variable domain, filled in from reference TRBV7-2 and TRBJ2-7, reads GAGVSQSPSNKVTEKGKDVELRCDPISGHTALYWYRQSLGQGLEFLIYFQGNSAPDKSGLPSDRFSAERTGGSVSTLTIQRTQQEDSAVYLCASSSSTLTYEQYFGPGTRLTVT.

This clonotype was found many times. The V and J genes are TRBV6-2 or TRBV6-3 and TRBJ2-2, with TRBD2 matching over 9 bases. Trimming removed 6 bases from V and 4 bases from J; junction bases left unmatched: 6. CDR3 length equals 15 residues. The germline V gene has CDR1 MNHEY and CDR2 SVGEGT. The CDR3 region has the DNA TGTGCCAGCAGGCGACTAGCGGCCGGCACCGGGGAGCTGTTTTTT. Translated: CASRRLAAGTGELFF.

This clonotype was detected a few times. The chain has TRBV3-1 and TRBJ2-5; D is ambiguous. CDR1 is LGHDT and CDR2 is YNNKEL in the germline V gene (reference sequence). With 6 bases removed from V and 2 bases from J, the gap between germline ends came to 13 bases. The length of the CDR3 is 14 residues. CDR3 in amino acids: CASSGVVGQETQYF. For the CDR3, the DNA is TGTGCCAGCAGTGGGGTGGTAGGGCAAGAGACCCAGTACTTC.

This clonotype showed up many times. The chain is built from TRBV6-6 and TRBJ1-6; TRBD1 might be the D (6 bases). Between the trimmed V and J ends, which lost 5 bases and 9 bases, there was a span of 14 bases. Germline CDR1 MNHNY, CDR2 SVGAGI (reference sequence). This CDR3 is 14 amino acids long. CDR3: CASSLPGQSSPLHF. CDR3 in DNA: TGTGCCAGCAGTCTTCCGGGACAAAGTTCACCCCTCCACTTT.

This clonotype was seen repeatedly, ten times or more. The chain links TRBV7-2 to TRBJ1-1; maybe TRBD1 (5 bases). The V gene lost 6 bases and the J gene lost 5 bases, with 13 bases spanning the gap. The CDR3 is made up of 13 amino acids. Looked up from germline, CDR1 is SGHTA and CDR2 is FQGNSA. Here the CDR3 DNA reads TGTGCCAGCAGGAGCAGGGTGGGGACTGAAGCTTTCTTT. Translated: CASRSRVGTEAFF.

This clonotype was detected many times. J is TRBJ2-6 and V is TRBV18; possibly TRBD1 or TRBD2 for D (6 bases each). This CDR3 region has 17 residues. Germline V gene sequence: CDR1 KGHSH, CDR2 LQKENI. The germline V and J ends were trimmed by 2 bases and 0 bases, with 11 bases remaining between them. The CDR3 is CASSPRGADSGANVLTF. CDR3 bases: TGTGCCAGCTCACCAAGGGGGGCGGACTCTGGGGCCAACGTCCTGACTTTC. The entire variable domain, with the rest obtained from reference TRBV18 and TRBJ2-6, is as follows: NAGVMQNPRHLVRRRGQEARLRCSPMKGHSHVYWYRQLPEEGLKFMVYLQKENIIDESGMPKERFSAEFPKEGPSILRIQQVVRGDSAAYFCASSPRGADSGANVLTFGAGSRLTVL.

This clonotype was counted ten times or more. The chain has TRBV10-2 and TRBJ1-5; D is unresolved. Trimming took off 3 bases at V and 4 bases at J, with 10 bases between the two ends. Germline CDR1 reads WSHSY; CDR2 reads SAAADI. The CDR3 is 14 amino acids. Here the CDR3 reads CASSEQRGNQPQHF. CDR3 in DNA: TGCGCCAGCAGTGAACAACGGGGAAATCAGCCCCAGCATTTT.

This clonotype was found many times. The chain links TRBV19 to TRBJ1-1; TRBD1 matches at 7 bases. Trimming removed 5 bases from V and 1 base from J; junction bases left unmatched: 4. The CDR3 has 14 residues. CDR1 is LNHDA, CDR2 SQIVND, per germline (reference sequence). Here the CDR3 reads CASSGTVRNTEAFF. The CDR3 nucleotides read TGTGCCAGTAGTGGGACAGTCCGGAACACTGAAGCTTTCTTT.

The V and J genes are TRBV6-6 and TRBJ2-1; D might be TRBD1 (5 bases). The V gene lost 4 bases and the J gene lost 0 bases, with 10 bases spanning the gap. The CDR3 runs to 15 residues. Germline values: CDR1 MNHNY, CDR2 SVGAGI (reference sequence). The CDR3 region is CASSLQASSYNEQFF. The CDR3 DNA sequence: TGTGCCAGCAGTTTACAGGCAAGCTCCTACAATGAGCAGTTCTTC.

In this sample, this clonotype turned up many times. The V gene is TRBV14, the J gene TRBJ2-3, with D possibly being TRBD2 (5 bases). CDR3 length: 15 residues. Germline V gene sequence: CDR1 SGHDN, CDR2 FVKESK. V was clipped by 4 bases and J by 3 bases, with 14 bases between them. Here the CDR3 reads CASSPGRLATDTQYF. The CDR3 DNA reads as TGTGCCAGCAGCCCCGGGCGGCTAGCAACAGATACGCAGTATTTT.

There are many counts of this clonotype. J is TRBJ2-1 and V is TRBV18; no firm D call. The CDR3 extends over 12 amino acids. Per germline, CDR1 KGHSH and CDR2 LQKENI. V lost 2 bases and J 8 bases, leaving 7 bases between the germline ends. This CDR3 is CASSPLGDEQFF. CDR3 in DNA: TGTGCCAGCTCACCATTAGGCGATGAGCAGTTCTTC.

In its sample, this clonotype was seen a few times. The chain links TRBV18 to TRBJ1-4; D is undetermined. Trimming cost V 2 bases and J 5 bases, with 9 bases left between them. The CDR3 consists of 14 residues. Germline V gene data show CDR1 as KGHSH and CDR2 as LQKENI. This CDR3 is CASSPSTSNEKLFF. As DNA, the CDR3 is TGTGCCAGCTCACCATCGACCTCAAATGAAAAACTGTTTTTT.

This clonotype was counted a few times. V and J are TRBV20-1 and TRBJ2-1; TRBD1 matches 9 bases. V gave up 6 bases and J gave up 8 bases; unmatched junction bases: 14. Germline lookup yields CDR1 DFQATT and CDR2 SNEGSKA (reference sequence). The CDR3 is made up of 15 amino acids. The CDR3 DNA reads TGCAGTGCCTCCCCACACAGGGGGCGCCTCGATGAGCAGTTCTTC. Amino acid sequence: CSASPHRGRLDEQFF.

In this sample, this clonotype turned up many times. The chain employs TRBV7-2 and TRBJ2-5, with D unresolved. From germline, CDR1 is SGHTA and CDR2 FQGNSA. Trimming shortened V by 3 bases and J by 5 bases, and 10 bases separated the two germline ends. The CDR3 totals 13 residues. CDR3 sequence reads: CASSFSRRETQYF. The CDR3 DNA follows: TGTGCCAGCAGCTTCTCTAGACGGGAGACCCAGTACTTC.

This clonotype was recorded many times. CDR3 bases: TGTGCCAGCAGCCTTCGGGGTTCTGGGGCCAACGTCCTGACTTTC. Residues: CASSLRGSGANVLTF. V usage is TRBV7-2 and J usage is TRBJ2-6; possibly TRBD2 for D (5 bases). V was clipped by 5 bases and J by 1 base, with 9 bases between them. Germline loops: CDR1 SGHTA, CDR2 FQGNSA. The CDR3 runs 15 residues.

The sample holds many counts of this clonotype. This chain joins TRBV7-7 and TRBJ1-5; D possibly corresponds to TRBD1 (6 bases). The CDR3 covers 15 residues. V was pared by 6 bases and J by 4 bases, with 16 bases between. CDR1 is SSHAT and CDR2 is FNYEAQ in the germline V gene (reference sequence). The CDR3 DNA is TGTGCCAGCAGTCCCCGACAGGTTCGGAATCAGCCCCAGCATTTT. As protein: CASSPRQVRNQPQHF.

V and J are TRBV29-1 and TRBJ2-2; D unclear. CDR3 length: 14 residues. Germline V gene data show CDR1 as SQVTM and CDR2 as ANQGSEA. V shed 2 bases and J shed 0 bases, with 7 bases lying between them. The CDR3 nucleotides are TGCAGCGTTGAAATGCGTACGAACACCGGGGAGCTGTTTTTT. Protein sequence: CSVEMRTNTGELFF.